Here is one T cell receptor (beta chain) with its context. Generated by immunoSEQ multiplex PCR, the TCRdb table keeps only in-frame clones and is missing some. This sample has around 96,000 clones, with roughly three quarters found just once. This sample is part of a study of glioma-infiltrating T cells after dendritic cell vaccination. This clonotype originated in a human donor with glioblastoma. Sequenced here: blood, sampled before dendritic cell vaccination.

CDR3 loop: CASSTIRDFNRDGYTF. For the CDR3, the DNA is TGTGCCAGCAGCACTATCCGGGACTTCAATAGGGATGGCTACACCTTC. This rearrangement joins TRBV11-2 to TRBJ1-2; a possible D gene is TRBD1 (5 bases). This CDR3 is 16 amino acids long. V lost 5 bases and J 6 bases, leaving 22 bases between the germline ends. Germline CDR1 SGHAT, CDR2 FQNNGV.